The clone carrying this T cell receptor (beta chain) has just a few counts. Its antigen remains unknown. Each single cDNA molecule received a unique molecular identifier. TCRdb reprocessed the 5' RACE reads with MiXCR, giving one entry per CDR3 protein. The repertoire holds 79,000 or so distinct CDR3 sequences, with 9.5% to 15% as singletons. This record comes from a study of early T cells in non-severe SARS-CoV-2 infection. The study's findings and limits: CD4 and private specificities were missed by VDJdb matching, which favored anti-spike CD8 responses.

The CDR3 consists of 16 residues. Trimming removed 3 bases from V and 4 bases from J; junction bases left unmatched: 11. Looked up from germline, CDR1 is DFQATT and CDR2 is SNEGSKA (reference sequence). The chain combines TRBV20-1 with TRBJ1-4, with 7 bases matching TRBD1. The sample was whole blood. The sequence was collected from an adult who was a healthcare worker with PCR-confirmed SARS-CoV-2 infection or an uninfected control (not recorded which). As DNA, the CDR3 is TGCAGTGCTAGTGATCGCCATCAGGGGGATAATGAAAAACTGTTTTTT. Translating it yields CSASDRHQGDNEKLFF.